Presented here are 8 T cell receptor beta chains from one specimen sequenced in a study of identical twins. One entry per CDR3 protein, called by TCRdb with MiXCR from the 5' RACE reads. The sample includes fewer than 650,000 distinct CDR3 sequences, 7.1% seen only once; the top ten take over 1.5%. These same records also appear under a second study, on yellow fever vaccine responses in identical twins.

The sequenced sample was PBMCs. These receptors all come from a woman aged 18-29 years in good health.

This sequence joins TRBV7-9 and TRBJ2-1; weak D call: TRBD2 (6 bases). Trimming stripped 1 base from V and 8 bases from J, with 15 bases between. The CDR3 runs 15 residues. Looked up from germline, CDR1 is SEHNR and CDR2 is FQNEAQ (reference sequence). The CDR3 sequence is CASSLGGVSWDEQFF. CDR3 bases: TGTGCCAGCAGCTTAGGCGGGGTCTCCTGGGATGAGCAGTTCTTC.

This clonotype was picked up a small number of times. The CDR3 region has the DNA TGTGCCACCAGTGATTTGCCCCCTCTATATGAGCAGTTCTTC. As protein: CATSDLPPLYEQFF. The chain couples TRBV24-1 to TRBJ2-1; unclear D gene. This CDR3 contains 14 residues. Germline lookup yields CDR1 KGHDR and CDR2 SFDVKD. Trimming stripped 0 bases from V and 8 bases from J, with 10 bases between.

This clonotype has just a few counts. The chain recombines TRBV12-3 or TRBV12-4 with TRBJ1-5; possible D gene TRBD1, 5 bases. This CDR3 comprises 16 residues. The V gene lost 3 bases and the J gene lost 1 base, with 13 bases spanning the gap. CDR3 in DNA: TGTGCCAGCAGTTTGTCTGGGGCTATAAGCAATCAGCCCCAGCATTTT. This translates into CASSLSGAISNQPQHF.

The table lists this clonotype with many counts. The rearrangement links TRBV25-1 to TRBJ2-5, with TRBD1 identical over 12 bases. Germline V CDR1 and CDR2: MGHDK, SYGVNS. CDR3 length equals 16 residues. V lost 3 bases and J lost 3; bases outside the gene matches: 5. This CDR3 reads CASSDLGTGGKETQYF. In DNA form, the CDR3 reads TGTGCCAGCAGTGATCTCGGGACAGGGGGCAAAGAGACCCAGTACTTC.

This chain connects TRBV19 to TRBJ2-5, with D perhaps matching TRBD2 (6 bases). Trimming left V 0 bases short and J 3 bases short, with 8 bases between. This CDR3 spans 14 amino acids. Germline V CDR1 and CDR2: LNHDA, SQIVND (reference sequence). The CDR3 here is CASSIERGEETQYF. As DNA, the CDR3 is TGTGCCAGTAGTATAGAGCGCGGGGAAGAGACCCAGTACTTC.

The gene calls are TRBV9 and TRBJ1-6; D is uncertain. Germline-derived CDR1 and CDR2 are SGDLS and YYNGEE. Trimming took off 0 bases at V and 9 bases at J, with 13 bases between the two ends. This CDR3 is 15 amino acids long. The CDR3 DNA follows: TGTGCCAGCAGCGTAGAGGGCAGGAGGGCTTCACCCCTCCACTTT. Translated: CASSVEGRRASPLHF.

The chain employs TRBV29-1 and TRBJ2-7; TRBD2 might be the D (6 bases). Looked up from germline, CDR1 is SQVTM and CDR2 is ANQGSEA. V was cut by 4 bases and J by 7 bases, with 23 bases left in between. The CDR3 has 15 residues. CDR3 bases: TGCAGCGTTGGGGCTTTGACTGACGGCGCGGGGGAGCAGTACTTC. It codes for CSVGALTDGAGEQYF.

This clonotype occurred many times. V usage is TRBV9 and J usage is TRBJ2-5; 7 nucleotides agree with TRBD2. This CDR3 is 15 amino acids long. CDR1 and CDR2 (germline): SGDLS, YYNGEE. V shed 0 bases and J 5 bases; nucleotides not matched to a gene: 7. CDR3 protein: CASSVGGGSRETQYF. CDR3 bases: TGTGCCAGCAGCGTAGGAGGCGGGAGCCGTGAGACCCAGTACTTC.